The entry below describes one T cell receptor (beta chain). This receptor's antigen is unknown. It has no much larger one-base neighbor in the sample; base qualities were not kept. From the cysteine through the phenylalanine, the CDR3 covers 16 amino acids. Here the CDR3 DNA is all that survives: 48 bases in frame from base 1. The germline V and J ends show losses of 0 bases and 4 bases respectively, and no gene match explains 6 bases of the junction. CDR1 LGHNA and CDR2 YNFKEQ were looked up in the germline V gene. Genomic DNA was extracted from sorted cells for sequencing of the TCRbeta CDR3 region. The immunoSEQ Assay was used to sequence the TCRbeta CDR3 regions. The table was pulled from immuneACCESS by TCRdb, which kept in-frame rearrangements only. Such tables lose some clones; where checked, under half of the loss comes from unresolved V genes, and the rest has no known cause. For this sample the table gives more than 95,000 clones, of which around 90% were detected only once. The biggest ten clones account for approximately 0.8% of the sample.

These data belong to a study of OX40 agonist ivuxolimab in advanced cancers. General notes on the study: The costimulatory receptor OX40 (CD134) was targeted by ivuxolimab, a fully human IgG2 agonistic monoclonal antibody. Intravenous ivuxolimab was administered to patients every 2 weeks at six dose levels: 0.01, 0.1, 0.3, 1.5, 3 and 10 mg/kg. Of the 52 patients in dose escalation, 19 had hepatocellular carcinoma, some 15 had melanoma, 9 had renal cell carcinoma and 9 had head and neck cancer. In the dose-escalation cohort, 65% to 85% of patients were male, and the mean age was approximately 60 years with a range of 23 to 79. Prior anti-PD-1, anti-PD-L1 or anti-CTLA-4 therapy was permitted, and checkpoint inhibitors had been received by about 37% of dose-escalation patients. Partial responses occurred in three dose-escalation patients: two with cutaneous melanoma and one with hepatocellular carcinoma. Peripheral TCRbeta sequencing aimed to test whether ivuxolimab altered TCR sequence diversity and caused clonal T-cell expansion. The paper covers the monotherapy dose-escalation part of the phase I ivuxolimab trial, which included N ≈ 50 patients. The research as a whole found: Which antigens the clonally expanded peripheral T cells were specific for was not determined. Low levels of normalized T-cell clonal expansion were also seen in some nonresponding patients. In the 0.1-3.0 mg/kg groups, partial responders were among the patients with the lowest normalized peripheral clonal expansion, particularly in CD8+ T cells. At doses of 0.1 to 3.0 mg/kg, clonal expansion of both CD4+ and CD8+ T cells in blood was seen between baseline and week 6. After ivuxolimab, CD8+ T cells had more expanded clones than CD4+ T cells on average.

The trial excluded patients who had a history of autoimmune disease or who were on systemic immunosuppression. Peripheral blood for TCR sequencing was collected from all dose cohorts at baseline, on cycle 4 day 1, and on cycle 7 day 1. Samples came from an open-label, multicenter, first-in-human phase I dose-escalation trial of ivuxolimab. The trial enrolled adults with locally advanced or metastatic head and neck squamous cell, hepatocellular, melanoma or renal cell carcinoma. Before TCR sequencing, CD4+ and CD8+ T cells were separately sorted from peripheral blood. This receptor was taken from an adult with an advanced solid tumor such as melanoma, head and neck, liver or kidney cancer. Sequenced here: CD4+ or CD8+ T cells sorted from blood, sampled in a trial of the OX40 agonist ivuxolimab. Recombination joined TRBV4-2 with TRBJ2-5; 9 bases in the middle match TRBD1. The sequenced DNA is TGTGCCAGCAGCCAAGAGGGTAACAGGGGGCGAGAGACCCAGTACTTC. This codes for CASSQEGNRGRETQYF.